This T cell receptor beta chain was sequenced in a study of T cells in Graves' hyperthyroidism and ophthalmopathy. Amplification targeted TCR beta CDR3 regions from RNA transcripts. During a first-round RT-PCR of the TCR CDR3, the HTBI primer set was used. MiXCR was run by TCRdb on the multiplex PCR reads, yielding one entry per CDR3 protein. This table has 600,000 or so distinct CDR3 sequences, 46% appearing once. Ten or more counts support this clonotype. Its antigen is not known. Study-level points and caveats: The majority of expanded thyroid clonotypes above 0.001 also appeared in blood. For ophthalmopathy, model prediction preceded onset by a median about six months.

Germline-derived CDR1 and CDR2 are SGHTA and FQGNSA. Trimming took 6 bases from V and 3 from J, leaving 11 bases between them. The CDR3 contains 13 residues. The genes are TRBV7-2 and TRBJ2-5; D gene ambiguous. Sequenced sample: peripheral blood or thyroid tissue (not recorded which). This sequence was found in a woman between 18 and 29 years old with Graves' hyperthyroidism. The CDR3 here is CASSLMPEETQYF. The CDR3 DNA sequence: TGTGCCAGCAGTTTAATGCCAGAAGAGACCCAGTACTTC.